The 2 T cell receptor beta chains below all came from one sample that was sequenced in a study of blood T cell repertoires in COVID-19. TCRdb's copy holds only in-frame clones and misses some; the assay was immunoSEQ multiplex PCR. The sample shows under 95,000 clones, around nine tenths of them seen only once. The material sequenced was peripheral blood. The receptors derive from a man aged 55 to 70 with acute or convalescent COVID-19.

This rearrangement joins TRBV7-2 to TRBJ1-1, with D tentatively TRBD1 (5 bases). Deletions cut 3 bases from V and 4 bases from J, with 9 bases between. CDR1 is SGHTA, CDR2 FQGNSA, per germline. The CDR3 covers 13 residues. This chain's CDR3 is CASSFPGGTEAFF. CDR3 sequence (DNA): TGTGCCAGCAGCTTTCCCGGGGGCACTGAAGCTTTCTTT.

This chain connects TRBV25-1 to TRBJ1-3; D uncertain. The CDR3 is 16 amino acids. V lost 3 bases to trimming and J lost 2 bases, with 14 bases between them. Per the germline V gene, CDR1 is MGHDK and CDR2 is SYGVNS. CDR3 coding DNA: TGTGCCAGCAGTGAGACAATCTTAGGAACTGGAAACACCATATATTTT. It specifies CASSETILGTGNTIYF.